This T cell receptor beta chain emerged from a study of blood T cell repertoires in COVID-19. Study context: From T cells, B-cell-depleted T cells, or PBMCs came the material, which was cDNA or gDNA.

V was shortened by 2 bases and J by 2 bases, with 13 bases between the two germline ends. CDR3 length equals 16 residues. The germline V gene has CDR1 KGHSH and CDR2 LQKENI. Per the study methods: Nucleated cell number was recorded as an estimate derived from reference gene primer amplification. Assay: immunoSEQ multiplex PCR; the TCRdb copy retains only in-frame clones and omits some. V and J calls plus clone size are reproduced from that table; the DNA served to infer D and trimming. The data show 60,000 to 85,000 clones, about 80% seen once. The V and J genes are TRBV18 and TRBJ1-5; D is ambiguous. The TCR comes from an older man who had recovered from COVID-19. The sample taken for sequencing was peripheral blood. Here the CDR3 reads CASSPSNTGGNQPQHF. CDR3 DNA: TGTGCCAGCTCACCATCGAACACCGGGGGCAATCAGCCCCAGCATTTT.